The table lists the clone carrying this T cell receptor (beta chain) with a few counts. This sample is drawn from a study of blood T cell repertoires in COVID-19. For the study at large: Italy, Spain and the United States were the sources of the convalescent and acute COVID-19 samples.

The germline CDR1 and CDR2 sequences are SGHNT and YYREEE (reference sequence). The CDR3 sequence is 17 residues long. The J segment lost 4 bases and the V segment lost 1 base, leaving 9 bases of the junction unmatched. Data came from immunoSEQ multiplex PCR; TCRdb stores just in-frame clones and leaves some out. The top ten hold around 29% of the sample, which has around 100,000 clones, around four fifths seen once. The sequence came from a man between 65 and 85 years old with active or convalescent COVID-19. The sample comprised peripheral blood. The V and J genes are TRBV5-4 and TRBJ2-1; 9 nucleotides align to TRBD2. CDR3 sequence: CASSLTRIAGDYNEQFF. CDR3 DNA: TGTGCCAGCAGCTTGACGAGAATAGCGGGGGATTACAATGAGCAGTTCTTC. Full variable domain (remainder filled in from reference TRBV5-4 and TRBJ2-1): ETGVTQSPTHLIKTRGQQVTLRCSSQSGHNTVSWYQQALGQGPQFIFQYYREEENGRGNFPPRFSGLQFPNYSSELNVNALELDDSALYLCASSLTRIAGDYNEQFFGPGTRLTVL.